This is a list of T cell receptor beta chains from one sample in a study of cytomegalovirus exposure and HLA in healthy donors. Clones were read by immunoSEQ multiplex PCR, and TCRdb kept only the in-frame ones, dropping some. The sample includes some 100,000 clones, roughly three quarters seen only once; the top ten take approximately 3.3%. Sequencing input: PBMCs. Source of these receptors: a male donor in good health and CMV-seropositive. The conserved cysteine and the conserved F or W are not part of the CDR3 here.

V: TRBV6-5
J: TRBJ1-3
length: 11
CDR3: ASTSMRGNTIY

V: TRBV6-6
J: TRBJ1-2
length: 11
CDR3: ASRRDSNYGYT

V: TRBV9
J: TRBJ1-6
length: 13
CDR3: ASSVGDTNNSPLH

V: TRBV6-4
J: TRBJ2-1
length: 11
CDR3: ASSDGGLAHQF

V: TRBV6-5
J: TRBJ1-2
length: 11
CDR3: ASSRQDHYGYT

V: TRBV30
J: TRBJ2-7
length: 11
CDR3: ASSQAGAYEQY

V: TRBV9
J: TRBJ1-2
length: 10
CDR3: ASTTTGAPLN

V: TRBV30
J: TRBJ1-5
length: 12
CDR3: AWADSFSNQPQH

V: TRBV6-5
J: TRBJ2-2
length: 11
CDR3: ATTPHAAGELF

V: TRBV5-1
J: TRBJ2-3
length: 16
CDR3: ASSSSSGGTVQADTQY

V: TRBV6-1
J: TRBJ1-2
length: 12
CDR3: ASSERTGAGGYT

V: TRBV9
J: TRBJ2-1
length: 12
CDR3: ASSVGAGGREQF

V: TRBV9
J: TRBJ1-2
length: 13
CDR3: ASSVGVESIYGYT

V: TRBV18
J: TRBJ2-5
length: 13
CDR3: ASSLLQGTQETQY

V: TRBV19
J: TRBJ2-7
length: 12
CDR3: ASMNREYPYEQY

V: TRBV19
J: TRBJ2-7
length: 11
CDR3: ASGPGTAREQY

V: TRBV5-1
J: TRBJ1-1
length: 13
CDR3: ASSSLSNRNTEAF

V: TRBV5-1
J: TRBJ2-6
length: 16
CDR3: ASSLALAGGSGANVLT

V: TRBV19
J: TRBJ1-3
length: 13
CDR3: ASSIVGASGNTIY

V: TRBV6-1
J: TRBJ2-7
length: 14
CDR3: ASSEGIGTSGYEQY

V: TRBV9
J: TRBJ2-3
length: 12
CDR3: ASSPSSLSDTQY

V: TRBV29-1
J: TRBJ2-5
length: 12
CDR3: SVDQRGARETQY

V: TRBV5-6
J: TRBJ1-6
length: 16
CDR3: ASSSVDRALPGDSPLH

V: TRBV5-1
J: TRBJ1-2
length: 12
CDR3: ASSPGQSYNGYT

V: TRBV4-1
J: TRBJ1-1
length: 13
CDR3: ASSPLRGPNTEAF

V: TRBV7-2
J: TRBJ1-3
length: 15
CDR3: ASSLRRGGISGNTIY

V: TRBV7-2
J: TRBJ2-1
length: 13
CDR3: ASVRQGNTYNEQF

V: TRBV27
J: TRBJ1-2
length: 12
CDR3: ASSHRGNDYGYT

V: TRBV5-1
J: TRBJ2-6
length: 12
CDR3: ASRDSSGANVLT

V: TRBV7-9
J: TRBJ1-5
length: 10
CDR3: ASSLGDRPQH

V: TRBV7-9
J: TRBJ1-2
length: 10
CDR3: ASSLETYGYT

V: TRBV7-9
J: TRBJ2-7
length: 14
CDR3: ASSRGGGQGFYEQY

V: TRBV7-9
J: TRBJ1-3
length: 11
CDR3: ASRTGSGNTIY